Listed here is a single TCR beta chain. Its antigen remains undetermined. It has no much larger one-base neighbor in the sample; base qualities were not kept. In the germline V gene (reference sequence), CDR1 corresponds to MNHEY and CDR2 to SMNVEV. The CDR3 contains 14 residues, cysteine and phenylalanine counted. Only CDR3 DNA remains: 42 bases, in frame from the first base. The V end gives up 4 bases and the J end 4 bases, leaving 4 bases in the junction not matched to a gene. The donors were healthy, HIV-negative adults who had no recently reported acute infections or vaccinations. Every donor was a Caucasian adult living in Nashville, Tennessee, USA. CD4+ T cells were enriched by magnetic negative selection, after which naive cells were positively selected on CD45RA and the negative fraction was taken as the memory subset. After blood collection by leukapheresis, PBMCs were isolated using Ficoll-Histopaque density gradient centrifugation and then cryopreserved in the vapor phase of liquid nitrogen. Purity and quantity of every magnetically sorted T cell population were checked by analytical flow cytometry. Each sorted fraction had its genomic DNA isolated and then quantified by UV absorbance on a Nanodrop 2000c.

This sample is part of a study of shared clonotypes between healthy human individuals (dated by TCRdb to the early 2020s). In terms of the full investigation: The cohort comprised a couple of women and a few men aged 18 to 49 years. For each donor, CD4 naive and CD4 memory were each run on three plates, CD8 naive on two plates, and CD8 memory on one plate. To estimate repertoire size and how much clonotypes are shared between individuals, the study performed deep sequencing of blood TCR repertoires from 4 to 6 healthy adults. To increase sequencing depth and limit assay-specific biases, different laboratories used diverse techniques to prepare libraries and sequence TCR repertoires. Each donor's leukapheresis produced roughly between roughly 0.9 and 8.9 billion PBMCs.

TCR CDR3 regions were amplified from genomic DNA by multiplex PCR using the deep immunoSEQ assay. Genomic DNA extracted from each cell subset was distributed evenly over all wells of several immunoSEQ 96-well plates, and each plate served as one replicate. For sorted subsets, approximately 210 ng genomic DNA, equal to 30,000 or so T cell genomes, was loaded into each replicate PCR. The purified libraries were quantified using a Qubit 3.0 fluorometer, sized with a Bioanalyzer 2100, and then quantified again using the KAPA Library Quantification kit. A separate single-read 150-cycle Illumina NextSeq 550 flow cell was used to sequence each immunoSEQ 96-well plate. In the source study's methods: Because the immunoSEQ output included only junctional sequences and no quality scores, the filtering could not be the same as the filtering used for full-length reads. To assign V/J genes and CDR3, sequences were annotated against IMGT germline references using PyIR, a Python wrapper for IgBLAST v1.9. Reads with weak V/J assignments (E-value above 1e-6), missing CDR3, stop codons, out-of-frame junctions, or ambiguous translated residues were removed. A V3J clonotype was defined by an identical inferred V gene, J gene, and CDR3 amino acid sequence. To compute the percentage overlap between repertoires, the number of shared unique clonotypes was divided by the size of the smaller repertoire. RTK rarefaction, the Chao1 estimator, and Recon v2.1 estimates of unobserved clonotypes were used to assess repertoire richness. Generation probabilities were computed with OLGA for all TCRbeta clonotypes obtained by the gDNA method from a few donors. The table was pulled from immuneACCESS by TCRdb, which kept in-frame rearrangements only. Such tables lose some clones; where checked, under half of the loss comes from unresolved V genes, and the rest has no known cause. V, J and clone size derive from that table, while D and trimming were established from the DNA sequence. Across this sample there are approximately 500,000 clones, with around 96% seen only once. 0.055% to 0.075% of the sample comes from the top ten.

Broader findings and caveats from the paper: The small number of donors limited the genetic and exposure-history diversity represented. Pairwise subsampling led to the expectation that sequencing depth would affect the degree of clonotype sharing among donors. Naive subsets generally had larger estimated clonotype richness than memory subsets did. Sharing across a few donors was observed for roughly 5.4% of naive CD4, under 4% of naive CD8, about 2.3% of memory CD4, and less than 0.45% of memory CD8 clonotypes. Even with the large sequencing depth, rarefaction of the sorted-subset datasets indicated that sequencing was incomplete. Sampling was limited to blood, and TCR repertoires in tissue likely differ from TCR repertoires in blood. Compared with non-shared clonotypes, the clonotypes found in all four sorted-subset donors had higher generation probabilities.

The clonotype comes from a woman under 40 in good health. This chain is built from TRBV27 and TRBJ1-2, with 9 junctional bases fitting TRBD1. The sample was naive CD4+ T cells sorted from blood. The cell subset or site label for this specimen denotes: CD45RA+ positively selected. The encoded CDR3 is CASSSPDRGYGYTF. The base sequence is TGTGCCAGCAGTTCGCCGGACAGGGGCTATGGCTACACCTTC.